The 24 T cell receptor beta chains reported below all come from one sample, sequenced in a study of blood T cell repertoires in COVID-19. Profiled with immunoSEQ multiplex PCR; TCRdb holds only in-frame clones, not every one. This table has around 100,000 clones, 85% appearing once. The sequenced sample consisted of peripheral blood. These receptors came from a human donor in a cohort sampled during active COVID-19.

DNA for the CDR3: TGTGCCAGTAGTATAACAGGCCGGTCTGGGGCCAACGTCCTGACTTTC. Its protein is CASSITGRSGANVLTF. The chain has TRBV19 and TRBJ2-6, with D possibly matching TRBD1 (5 bases). Trimming stripped 2 bases from V and 1 base from J, with 9 bases between. The CDR3 is 16 amino acids. Germline values: CDR1 LNHDA, CDR2 SQIVND (reference sequence). The whole variable domain, remainder taken from reference TRBV19 and TRBJ2-6, is DGGITQSPKYLFRKEGQNVTLSCEQNLNHDAMYWYRQDPGQGLRLIYYSQIVNDFQKGDIAEGYSVSREKKESFPLTVTSAQKNPTAFYLCASSITGRSGANVLTFGAGSRLTVL.

The chain has TRBV6-5 and TRBJ1-1, with D hard to call. The CDR3 spans 13 residues. Germline lookup yields CDR1 MNHEY and CDR2 SVGAGI. Deletions cut 8 bases from V and 0 bases from J, with 10 bases between. The CDR3 protein is CASLSPLNTEAFF. The CDR3 DNA is TGTGCCAGCCTGAGTCCCCTGAACACTGAAGCTTTCTTT.

This clone was found once. V usage is TRBV7-9 and J usage is TRBJ1-2, with D possibly being TRBD1 (6 bases). The V end was cut by 5 bases, the J end by 8 bases, with 24 bases between. The CDR3 is 16 residues long. From germline, CDR1 is SEHNR and CDR2 FQNEAQ (reference sequence). The CDR3 coding sequence is TGTGCCAGCAGCAGGATGGGGACCCTCATAGGGGGAGGCTACACCTTC. Its translation is CASSRMGTLIGGGYTF.

The CDR3 region is CASSLEASGGQADTQYF. CDR3 nucleotides: TGCGCCAGCAGCTTGGAGGCTAGCGGGGGCCAGGCAGATACGCAGTATTTT. The chain employs TRBV5-1 and TRBJ2-3; 10 positions match TRBD2. V shed 0 bases and J 4 bases; nucleotides not matched to a gene: 8. The germline gives CDR1 SGHRS, CDR2 YFSETQ. CDR3 size: 17 residues.

The chain is built from TRBV7-6 and TRBJ2-1; tentatively, D is TRBD1 (6 bases). CDR3 size: 14 residues. Germline-derived CDR1 and CDR2 are SGHVS and FNYEAQ. V was trimmed by 2 bases and J by 6 bases, leaving 11 bases between them. CDR3 DNA: TGTGCCAGCAGCTTATTCTCCAGGGGCAATGAGCAGTTCTTC. Amino acids: CASSLFSRGNEQFF.

This chain links TRBV5-3 with TRBJ1-4, with 8 bases that match TRBD1. TRBV5-3 is flagged as an ORF with uncertain function. The CDR3 loop spans 18 amino acids. The ends lost 4 bases at V and 0 bases at J; junction bases unmatched: 11. CDR3 nucleotide sequence: TGTGCCAGAAGCCACCCCTGGACAGGGCCGCCAACTAATGAAAAACTGTTTTTT. Amino acids: CARSHPWTGPPTNEKLFF.

Only a few counts were recorded for this clone. The rearrangement joins TRBV29-1 to TRBJ2-5; 9 bases fit TRBD1. V shed 6 bases and J 3 bases; nucleotides not matched to a gene: 2. Per germline, CDR1 SQVTM and CDR2 ANQGSEA. This CDR3 is 12 amino acids long. The CDR3 protein is CSVDRGEETQYF. For the CDR3, the DNA is TGCAGCGTGGACAGGGGCGAAGAGACCCAGTACTTC.

The chain is built from TRBV7-2 and TRBJ1-1; TRBD1 might be the D (6 bases). The CDR3 runs 14 residues. V dropped 7 bases and J dropped 0 bases, with 12 bases sitting between them. CDR1 SGHTA and CDR2 FQGNSA come from the germline V gene. CDR3 residues: CASKTGFLNTEAFF. The DNA of the CDR3 is TGTGCCAGCAAAACAGGGTTTTTGAACACTGAAGCTTTCTTT.

This clone has just one count. The genes are TRBV6-6 and TRBJ1-6; tentative D call: TRBD1 (5 bases). Germline V gene data show CDR1 as MNHNY and CDR2 as SVGAGI (reference sequence). The CDR3 covers 16 residues. V was clipped by 0 bases and J by 7 bases, with 13 bases between them. Here the CDR3 DNA reads TGTGCCAGCAGTTACTCGACCGGCAGGGTGAATTCACCCCTCCACTTT. Residues: CASSYSTGRVNSPLHF.

CDR3 in DNA: TGTGCCAGCAGCTTGGTCGGACTAGTCCACAATGAGCAGTTCTTC. Translation gives CASSLVGLVHNEQFF. V gene TRBV5-4 combines with J gene TRBJ2-1; the match to TRBD2 covers 7 bases. This CDR3 has 15 residues. Germline V lookup: CDR1 SGHNT, CDR2 YYREEE (reference sequence). V was clipped by 0 bases and J by 5 bases; unmatched bases: 5.

CDR3 in amino acids: CASSSDNEQFF. Written as DNA, the CDR3 is TGTGCCAGCAGTTCGGACAATGAGCAGTTCTTC. V and J are TRBV6-5 and TRBJ2-1; D is unresolved. Germline V CDR1 and CDR2: MNHEY, SVGAGI. V was trimmed by 4 bases and J by 5 bases, leaving 3 bases between them. The CDR3 is 11 amino acids.

The CDR3 loop is CASSPPGGPGNTIYF. CDR3 in DNA: TGTGCCAGCTCACCACCGGGAGGGCCTGGAAACACCATATATTTT. The chain combines TRBV18 with TRBJ1-3, with unresolved D. The CDR3 loop spans 15 amino acids. The V end was cut by 0 bases, the J end by 2 bases, with 8 bases between. CDR1 and CDR2 (germline): KGHSH, LQKENI.

As DNA, the CDR3 is TGTGCCAGCAGCCAACGGACAGCTGATAATTCACCCCTCCACTTT. It codes for CASSQRTADNSPLHF. V gene TRBV3-1 (or the pseudogene TRBV3-2) combines with J gene TRBJ1-6; the D gene is possibly TRBD1 (6 bases). Per the germline V gene, CDR1 is LGHDT and CDR2 is YNNKEL (reference sequence). V was shortened by 2 bases and J by 5 bases, with 10 bases between the two germline ends. The CDR3 is 15 amino acids.

V and J are TRBV7-9 and TRBJ2-1, with 9 bases aligning to TRBD1. CDR3 size: 14 residues. V lost 4 bases to trimming and J lost 9 bases; unmatched junction nucleotides: 7. Per the germline V gene, CDR1 is SEHNR and CDR2 is FQNEAQ (reference sequence). For the CDR3, the DNA is TGTGCCAGCAGCTCAGGACAGGGGTCGAGTGAGCAGTTCTTC. Translating gives CASSSGQGSSEQFF.

In the case of this clone: The sample carries other DNA sequences with the same CDR3. This chain links TRBV4-1 with TRBJ1-1, with 8 bases fitting TRBD1. Trimming took 0 bases from V and 1 from J; bases not matched to a gene: 1. This CDR3 has 15 residues. Germline values: CDR1 MGHRA, CDR2 YSYEKL. The CDR3 loop is CASSQEDRENTEAFF. CDR3 nucleotide sequence: TGCGCCAGCAGCCAAGAGGACAGGGAGAACACTGAAGCTTTCTTT.

As regards this clone: Germline is not matched at one junction end, which may reflect a read error. The J gene is TRBJ1-2, the V gene TRBV13; 8 nucleotides align to TRBD1. The germline V gene encodes CDR1 PRHDT and CDR2 FYEKMQ (reference sequence). This CDR3 has 14 amino acids. The CDR3 DNA sequence: TGTGCCAGCAGCCTAGGGACAGGAAACTATGGCTACACCTTC. It codes for CASSLGTGNYGYTF.

V is TRBV4-3 and J is TRBJ2-7, with 7 nucleotides matching TRBD2. CDR3 length: 17 amino acids. The germline gives CDR1 LGHNA, CDR2 YSLEER. The J segment lost 0 bases and the V segment lost 0 bases, leaving 8 bases of the junction unmatched. The CDR3: CASSQEAAGPLSYEQYF. The CDR3 coding sequence is TGCGCCAGCAGCCAAGAGGCAGCGGGGCCGCTCTCCTACGAGCAGTACTTC.

This rearrangement joins TRBV29-1 to TRBJ2-3; D gene unclear. V dropped 3 bases and J dropped 3 bases, with 4 bases sitting between them. The CDR3 spans 11 residues. In germline, CDR1 is SQVTM, CDR2 ANQGSEA. In DNA form, the CDR3 reads TGCAGCGTTGATAGTACAGATACGCAGTATTTT. It translates to CSVDSTDTQYF.

The rearrangement uses TRBV4-2 and TRBJ2-2; 9 positions agree with TRBD1. CDR1 and CDR2 (germline): LGHNA, YNFKEQ. CDR3 length: 16 amino acids. V lost 6 bases and J lost 0; bases outside the gene matches: 5. The CDR3 coding sequence is TGTGCCAGCAGACACCGGGACAGGGCGAACACCGGGGAGCTGTTTTTT. It is translated as CASRHRDRANTGELFF.

The rearrangement links TRBV5-1 to TRBJ2-3; 12 nucleotides agree with TRBD2. V shed 1 base, J shed 3 bases, and the junction held 3 bases outside the gene matches. Germline lookup yields CDR1 SGHRS and CDR2 YFSETQ. This CDR3 has 16 amino acids. CDR3 protein: CASSLRLAGETDTQYF. The CDR3 DNA reads TGCGCCAGCAGCTTGAGACTAGCGGGGGAGACAGATACGCAGTATTTT.

This clone appeared a few times. This chain joins TRBV4-1 and TRBJ1-6; D may be TRBD1 (6 bases). There are 17 residues in the CDR3. Trimming shortened V by 0 bases and J by 7 bases, and 16 bases separated the two germline ends. CDR1 MGHRA and CDR2 YSYEKL come from the germline V gene. CDR3 bases: TGCGCCAGCAGCCAAGAAATGGGGGCAGGGACGAATTCACCCCTCCACTTT. Encoded protein: CASSQEMGAGTNSPLHF.

The sample holds a few counts of this clone. The chain is built from TRBV11-2 and TRBJ2-1; D not resolved. CDR3 length: 12 residues. Trimming took off 1 base at V and 6 bases at J, with 4 bases between the two ends. Germline assignment: CDR1 SGHAT and CDR2 FQNNGV. CDR3 in DNA: TGTGCCAGCAGCTTAGCCGGCAATGAGCAGTTCTTC. Protein sequence: CASSLAGNEQFF. The variable domain in full, completed from reference TRBV11-2 and TRBJ2-1, reads EAGVAQSPRYKIIEKRQSVAFWCNPISGHATLYWYQQILGQGPKLLIQFQNNGVVDDSQLPKDRFSAERLKGVDSTLKIQPAKLEDSAVYLCASSLAGNEQFFGPGTRLTVL.

This clone was observed once. J is TRBJ2-1 and V is TRBV19; tentative D call: TRBD2 (7 bases). Germline loops: CDR1 LNHDA, CDR2 SQIVND (reference sequence). Trimming took off 7 bases at V and 0 bases at J, with 19 bases between the two ends. CDR3 size: 17 residues. The chain's CDR3 is CASNPGGGRLSYNEQFF. CDR3 DNA sequence: TGTGCCAGTAACCCCGGCGGGGGCCGCCTCTCCTACAATGAGCAGTTCTTC.

The chain has TRBV5-4 and TRBJ2-2, with a possible D match to TRBD1 (6 bases). The V gene lost 5 bases and the J gene lost 1 base, with 12 bases spanning the gap. Germline V gene lookup returns CDR1 SGHNT and CDR2 YYREEE (reference sequence). This CDR3 spans 15 amino acids. In DNA, the CDR3 is TGTGCCAGCAGTCCCGGGACACTGAACACCGGGGAGCTGTTTTTT. Amino acid sequence: CASSPGTLNTGELFF.